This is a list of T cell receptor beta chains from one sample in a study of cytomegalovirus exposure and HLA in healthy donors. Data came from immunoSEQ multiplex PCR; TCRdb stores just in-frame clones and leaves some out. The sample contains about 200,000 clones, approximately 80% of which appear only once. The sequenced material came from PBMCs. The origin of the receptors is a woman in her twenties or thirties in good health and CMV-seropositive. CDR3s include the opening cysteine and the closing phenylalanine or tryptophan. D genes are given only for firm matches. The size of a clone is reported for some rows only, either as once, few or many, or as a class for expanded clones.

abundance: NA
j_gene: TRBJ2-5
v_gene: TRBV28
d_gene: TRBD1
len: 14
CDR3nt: TGTGCCAGCAGCCCTACAGGGGGCGGGAAGACCCAGTACTTC
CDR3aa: CASSPTGGGKTQYF

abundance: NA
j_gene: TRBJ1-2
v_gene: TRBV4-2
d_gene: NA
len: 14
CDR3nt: TGTGCCAGCAGCCAAGGAGGCCGCAGCTATGGCTACACCTTC
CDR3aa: CASSQGGRSYGYTF

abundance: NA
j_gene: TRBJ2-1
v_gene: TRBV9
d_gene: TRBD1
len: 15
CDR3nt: TGTGCCAGCAGCGTAAGGGGACAGACCTACAATGAGCAGTTCTTC
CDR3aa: CASSVRGQTYNEQFF

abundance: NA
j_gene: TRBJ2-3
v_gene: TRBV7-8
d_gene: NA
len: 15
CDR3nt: TGTGCCAGCAGCTTAGCAGGGGGTAGCACAGATACGCAGTATTTT
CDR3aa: CASSLAGGSTDTQYF

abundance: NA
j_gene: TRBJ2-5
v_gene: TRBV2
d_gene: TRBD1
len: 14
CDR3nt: TGTGCCAGCATTGGGACAGGGGGAAGAGAGACCCAGTACTTC
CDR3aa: CASIGTGGRETQYF

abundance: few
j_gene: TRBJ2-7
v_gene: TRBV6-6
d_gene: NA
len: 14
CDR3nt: TGTGCCAGTAACCCTGGACACCGATCCTACGAGCAGTACTTC
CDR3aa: CASNPGHRSYEQYF

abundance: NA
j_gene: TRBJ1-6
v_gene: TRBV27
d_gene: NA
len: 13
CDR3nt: TGTGCCAGCAGACGAGGCCATAATTCACCCCTCCACTTT
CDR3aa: CASRRGHNSPLHF

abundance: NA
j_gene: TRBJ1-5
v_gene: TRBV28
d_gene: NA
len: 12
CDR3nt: TGTGCCAGCAGTTTATCACCAGGGCCCCAGCATTTT
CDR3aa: CASSLSPGPQHF

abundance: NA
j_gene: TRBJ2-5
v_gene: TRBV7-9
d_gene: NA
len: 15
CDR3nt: TGTGCCAGCAGCTTAGGTGGGAGTGGATCAGAGACCCAGTACTTC
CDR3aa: CASSLGGSGSETQYF

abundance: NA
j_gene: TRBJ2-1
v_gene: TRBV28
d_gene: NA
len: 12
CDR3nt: TGTGCCAGCAGTTCTAACCACAATGAGCAGTTCTTC
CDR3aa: CASSSNHNEQFF

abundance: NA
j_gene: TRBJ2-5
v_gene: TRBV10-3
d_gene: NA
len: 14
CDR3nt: TGTGCCATCAGTGAGACAGCCCTAAAAGAGACCCAGTACTTC
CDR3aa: CAISETALKETQYF

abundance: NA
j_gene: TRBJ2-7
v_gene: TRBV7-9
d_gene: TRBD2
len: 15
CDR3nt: TGTGCCAGCAGTCCTCTGGGACTAGCGGGCTACGAGCAGTACTTC
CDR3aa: CASSPLGLAGYEQYF

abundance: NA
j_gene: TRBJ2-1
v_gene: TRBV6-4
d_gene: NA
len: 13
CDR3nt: TGTGCCAGCAGACTAGGCCCCTACAATGAGCAGTTCTTC
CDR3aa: CASRLGPYNEQFF

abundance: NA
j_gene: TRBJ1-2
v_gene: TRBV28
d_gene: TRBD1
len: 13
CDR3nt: TGTGCCAGCAGTTTGAGGGACAGGGACCTCCCCACCTTC
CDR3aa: CASSLRDRDLPTF

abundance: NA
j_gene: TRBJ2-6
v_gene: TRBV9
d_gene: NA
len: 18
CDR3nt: TGTGCCAGCAGCGTGGGACTCTTACCCCTCTCTGGGGCCAACGTCCTGACTTTC
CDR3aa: CASSVGLLPLSGANVLTF

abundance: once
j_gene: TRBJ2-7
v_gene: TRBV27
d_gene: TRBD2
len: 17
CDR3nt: TGTGCCAGCAGTTTATCGGTACTAGCGGGAGCGTCCTACGAGCAGTACTTC
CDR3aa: CASSLSVLAGASYEQYF

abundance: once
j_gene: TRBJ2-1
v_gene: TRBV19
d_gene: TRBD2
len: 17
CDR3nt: TGTGCCAGTAGTACACGCCGGACTAGCGGGGCCTACAATGAGCAGTTCTTC
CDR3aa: CASSTRRTSGAYNEQFF

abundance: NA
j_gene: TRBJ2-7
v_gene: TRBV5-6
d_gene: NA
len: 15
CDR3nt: TGTGCCAGCAGCTTGTGGGGCGTGGGGCCCTACGAGCAGTACTTC
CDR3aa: CASSLWGVGPYEQYF

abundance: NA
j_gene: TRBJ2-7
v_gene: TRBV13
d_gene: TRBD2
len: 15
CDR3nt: TGTGCCAGCAGCTTAAGCGGGAGGGCCTTGGGCGAGCAGTACTTC
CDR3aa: CASSLSGRALGEQYF

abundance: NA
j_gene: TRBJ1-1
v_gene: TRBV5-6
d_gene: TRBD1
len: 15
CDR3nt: TGTGCCAGCAGCGGCGTAGACAGGGGATTGACTGAAGCTTTCTTT
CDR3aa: CASSGVDRGLTEAFF

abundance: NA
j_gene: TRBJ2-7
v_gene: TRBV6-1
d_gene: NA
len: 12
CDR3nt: TGTGCCAGCAGTGATCCTAACTACGAGCAGTACTTC
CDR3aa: CASSDPNYEQYF

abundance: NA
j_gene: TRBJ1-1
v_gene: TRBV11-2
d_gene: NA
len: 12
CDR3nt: TGTGCCAGCTTGGGACAGAACACTGAAGCTTTCTTT
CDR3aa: CASLGQNTEAFF

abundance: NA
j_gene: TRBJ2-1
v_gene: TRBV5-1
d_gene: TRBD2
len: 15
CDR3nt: TGCGCCAGCAGCTTGGCCAGCGGGACTAGCGATGAGCAGTTCTTC
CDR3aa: CASSLASGTSDEQFF

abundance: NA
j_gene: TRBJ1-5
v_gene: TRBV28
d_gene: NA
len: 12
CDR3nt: TGTGCCAGCAGTTTAGGAGGTCACCCCCAGCATTTT
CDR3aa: CASSLGGHPQHF

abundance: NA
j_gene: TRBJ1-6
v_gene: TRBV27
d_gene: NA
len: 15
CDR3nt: TGTGCCAGCAGTCTATTGGCAGGGGTTAATTCACCCCTCCACTTT
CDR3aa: CASSLLAGVNSPLHF

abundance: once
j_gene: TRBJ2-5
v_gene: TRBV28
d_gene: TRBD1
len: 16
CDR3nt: TGTGCCAGCAGCCTATGGAACAGGGGGGAAAGGGAGACCCAGTACTTC
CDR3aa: CASSLWNRGERETQYF

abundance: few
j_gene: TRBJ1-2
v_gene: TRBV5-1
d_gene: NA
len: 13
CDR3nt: TGCGCCAGCAGCTTGGGGACAGTTAATGGCTACACCTTC
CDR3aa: CASSLGTVNGYTF

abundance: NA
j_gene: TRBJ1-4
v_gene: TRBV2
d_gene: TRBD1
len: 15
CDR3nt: TGTGCCAGCGGCCCAGGACAGGCAACTAATGAAAAACTGTTTTTT
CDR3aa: CASGPGQATNEKLFF

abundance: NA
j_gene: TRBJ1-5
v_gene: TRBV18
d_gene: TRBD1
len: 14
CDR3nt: TGTGCCAGCTCACCGCAGGGGGGCAATCAGCCCCAGCATTTT
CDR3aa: CASSPQGGNQPQHF

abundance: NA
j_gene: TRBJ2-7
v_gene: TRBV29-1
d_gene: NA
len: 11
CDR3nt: TGCAGCGTTGGCGGGACCTACGAGCAGTACTTC
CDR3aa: CSVGGTYEQYF

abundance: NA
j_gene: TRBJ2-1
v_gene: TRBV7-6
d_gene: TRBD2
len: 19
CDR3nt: TGTGCCAGCAGCCCTCGGGGAGGGAATCCCCAGTTAGGCTACAATGAGCAGTTCTTC
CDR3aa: CASSPRGGNPQLGYNEQFF

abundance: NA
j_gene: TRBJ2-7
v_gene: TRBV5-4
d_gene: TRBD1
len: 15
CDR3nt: TGTGCCAGCAGCTCTAGGACAGGATCCTCCTACGAGCAGTACTTC
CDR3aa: CASSSRTGSSYEQYF

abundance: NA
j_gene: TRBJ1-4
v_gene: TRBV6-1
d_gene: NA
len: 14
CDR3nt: TGTGCCAGCAGACCCGGGACTGGGGGTGAAAAACTGTTTTTT
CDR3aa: CASRPGTGGEKLFF

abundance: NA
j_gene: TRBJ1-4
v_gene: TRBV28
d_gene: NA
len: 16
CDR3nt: TGTGCCAGCAGTTTCTTGAGAGGGCCGTCTAATGAAAAACTGTTTTTT
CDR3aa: CASSFLRGPSNEKLFF

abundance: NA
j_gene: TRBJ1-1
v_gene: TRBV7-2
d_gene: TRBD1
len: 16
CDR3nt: TGTGCCAGCAGCTTAAGGGGTACAGGGGGACACACTGAAGCTTTCTTT
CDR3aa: CASSLRGTGGHTEAFF

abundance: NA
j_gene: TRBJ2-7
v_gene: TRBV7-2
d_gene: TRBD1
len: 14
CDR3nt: TGTGCCAGCAGCCGAGGGACAGGAGATCGCGAGCAGTACTTC
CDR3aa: CASSRGTGDREQYF

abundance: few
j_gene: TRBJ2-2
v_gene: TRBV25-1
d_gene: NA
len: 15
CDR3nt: TGTGCCAGCTCCCTGGGGGCGGGAGTGGGCCGGGAGCTGTTTTTT
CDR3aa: CASSLGAGVGRELFF